Shown below are 11 T cell receptor beta chains from a single sample sequenced in a study of cytomegalovirus exposure and HLA in healthy donors. PCR used 60 Vbeta primers and 13 Jbeta primers. Clones were sequenced by immunoSEQ multiplex PCR, and TCRdb holds only the in-frame ones, with some missing. The profile shows about 200,000 clones, about 83% of them singletons. Sequenced input: PBMCs. These receptors came from a girl aged 5-17 years in good health and CMV-seronegative.

The chain couples TRBV4-1 to TRBJ1-6; 7 bases align to TRBD1. Per germline, CDR1 MGHRA and CDR2 YSYEKL. This CDR3 has 17 residues. Trimming cost V 3 bases and J 6 bases; bases outside gene matches: 11. The CDR3 region is CASSHPLPGQTNSPLHF. For the CDR3, the DNA is TGCGCCAGCAGCCATCCCCTCCCGGGACAGACTAATTCACCCCTCCACTTT.

J is TRBJ1-1 and V is TRBV29-1; possible D gene TRBD1, 6 bases. Germline V CDR1 and CDR2: SQVTM, ANQGSEA. With 6 bases removed from V and 1 base from J, the gap between germline ends came to 15 bases. The CDR3 is 14 amino acids. The CDR3 here is CSVNGGGANTEAFF. The CDR3 DNA is TGCAGCGTCAACGGAGGGGGGGCGAACACTGAAGCTTTCTTT.

This rearrangement joins TRBV5-1 to TRBJ1-6; 7 bases map to TRBD1. The junction had 15 bases not matched to a gene; V was cut back by 3 bases and J by 0 bases. Per the germline V gene, CDR1 is SGHRS and CDR2 is YFSETQ. The CDR3 extends over 20 amino acids. As DNA, the CDR3 is TGCGCCAGCAGCTCCCGGGACAGAGGACGGGGGAGCTCCTATAATTCACCCCTCCACTTT. This codes for CASSSRDRGRGSSYNSPLHF.

The chain carries TRBV5-1 and TRBJ1-1; perhaps TRBD1 as D (5 bases). Trimming removed 0 bases at V and 4 bases at J, with 10 bases between. Germline loops: CDR1 SGHRS, CDR2 YFSETQ. The CDR3 totals 14 residues. DNA for the CDR3: TGCGCCAGCAGCTTGGATACAGGACGCACTGAAGCTTTCTTT. The encoded protein is CASSLDTGRTEAFF.

This chain connects TRBV14 to TRBJ2-1, with 13 bases lining up with TRBD2. This CDR3 is 17 amino acids long. The germline V gene encodes CDR1 SGHDN and CDR2 FVKESK. The junction had 9 bases not matched to a gene; V was cut back by 1 base and J by 9 bases. The CDR3 DNA follows: TGTGCCAGCAGCCAAGCCCAACTAGCGGGAGGGCCGGGTGAGCAGTTCTTC. Amino acids: CASSQAQLAGGPGEQFF.

The rearrangement links TRBV7-6 to TRBJ2-1, with 10 bases matching TRBD1. J was trimmed by 9 bases and V by 5 bases; bases with no gene match: 10. Germline V gene sequence: CDR1 SGHVS, CDR2 FNYEAQ. This CDR3 contains 15 residues. The CDR3 reads CASSQRDRGWSEQFF. The CDR3 DNA sequence: TGTGCCAGCAGCCAAAGGGACAGGGGATGGAGTGAGCAGTTCTTC.

The chain recombines TRBV29-1 with TRBJ1-1; D is undetermined. Germline V CDR1 and CDR2: SQVTM, ANQGSEA. This CDR3 has 13 residues. The V gene lost 6 bases and the J gene lost 5 bases, with 16 bases spanning the gap. The CDR3, as DNA: TGCAGCGTCGCGAGAGGGCTAGGTACTGAAGCTTTCTTT. Amino acid sequence: CSVARGLGTEAFF.

The chain recombines TRBV30 with TRBJ1-2, with 7 bases fitting TRBD1. This CDR3 contains 12 residues. V was clipped by 5 bases and J by 4 bases; unmatched bases: 4. Germline values: CDR1 GTSNPN, CDR2 SVGIG (reference sequence). The CDR3 region is CAWLQGPYGYTF. DNA of the CDR3: TGTGCCTGGCTACAGGGGCCCTATGGCTACACCTTC.

The rearrangement joins TRBV9 to TRBJ1-3, with D perhaps TRBD1 (5 bases). The germline V gene has CDR1 SGDLS and CDR2 YYNGEE. Trimming removed 8 bases from V and 1 base from J, with 10 bases in between. This CDR3 is 13 amino acids long. CDR3 in amino acids: CASQGSSGNTIYF. CDR3 DNA: TGTGCCAGTCAGGGTTCGTCTGGAAACACCATATATTTT. The whole variable domain, remainder taken from reference TRBV9 and TRBJ1-3, is DSGVTQTPKHLITATGQRVTLRCSPRSGDLSVYWYQQSLDQGLQFLIQYYNGEERAKGNILERFSAQQFPDLHSELNLSSLELGDSALYFCASQGSSGNTIYFGEGSWLTVV.

The chain combines TRBV2 with TRBJ2-7; maybe TRBD2 (6 bases). The V end lost 3 bases, the J end lost 2 bases, and 11 bases lay between the germline ends. Germline V gene sequence: CDR1 SNHLY, CDR2 FYNNEI. The length of the CDR3 is 14 residues. CDR3 coding DNA: TGTGCCAGCAGTGATGCGGGGCCTACCTACGAGCAGTACTTC. Translating gives CASSDAGPTYEQYF.

J is TRBJ2-5 and V is TRBV27; 7 nucleotides match TRBD1. Germline assignment: CDR1 MNHEY and CDR2 SMNVEV (reference sequence). V lost 5 bases, J lost 4 bases, and 16 bases stayed unmatched. CDR3 size: 17 residues. The DNA of the CDR3 is TGTGCCAGCAGTCCCTACCCCATCGACAGGGTGGGAGAGACCCAGTACTTC. Protein: CASSPYPIDRVGETQYF.